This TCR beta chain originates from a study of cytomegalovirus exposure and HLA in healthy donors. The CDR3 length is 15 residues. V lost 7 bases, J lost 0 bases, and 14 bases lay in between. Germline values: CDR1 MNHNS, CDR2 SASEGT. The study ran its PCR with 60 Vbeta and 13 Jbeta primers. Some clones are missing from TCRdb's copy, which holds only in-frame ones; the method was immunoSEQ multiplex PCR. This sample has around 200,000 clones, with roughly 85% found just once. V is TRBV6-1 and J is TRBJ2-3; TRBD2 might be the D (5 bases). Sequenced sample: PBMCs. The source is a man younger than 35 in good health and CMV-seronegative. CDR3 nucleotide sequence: TGTGCCAGCACAAAGGGAGCTCGGAGCACAGATACGCAGTATTTT. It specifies CASTKGARSTDTQYF.